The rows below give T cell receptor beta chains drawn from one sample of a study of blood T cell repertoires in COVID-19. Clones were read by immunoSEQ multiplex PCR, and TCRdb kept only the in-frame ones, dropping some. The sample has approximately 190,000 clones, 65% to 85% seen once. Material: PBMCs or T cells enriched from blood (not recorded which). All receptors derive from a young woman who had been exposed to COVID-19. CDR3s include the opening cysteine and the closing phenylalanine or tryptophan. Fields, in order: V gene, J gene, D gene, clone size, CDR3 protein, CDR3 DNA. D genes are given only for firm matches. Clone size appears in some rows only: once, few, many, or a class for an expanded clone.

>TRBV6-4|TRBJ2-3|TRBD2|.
CASSDGTSGGSHTDTQYF
TGTGCCAGCAGTGACGGGACTAGCGGGGGGTCTCACACAGATACGCAGTATTTT
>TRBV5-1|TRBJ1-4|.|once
CASSLAAGTNEKLFF
TGCGCCAGCAGCTTGGCTGCGGGAACTAATGAAAAACTGTTTTTT
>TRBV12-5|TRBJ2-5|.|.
CASGLDSPGAETQYF
TGTGCTAGTGGTTTGGACTCCCCAGGGGCGGAGACCCAGTACTTC
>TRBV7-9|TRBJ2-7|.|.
CASSLDNLGLQRYEQYF
TGTGCCAGCAGCTTAGATAATTTGGGGCTTCAACGCTACGAGCAGTACTTC
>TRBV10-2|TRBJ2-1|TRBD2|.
CASSALAGLSYNEQFF
TGCGCCAGCAGTGCTCTAGCGGGCCTCTCCTACAATGAGCAGTTCTTC
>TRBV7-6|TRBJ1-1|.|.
CASSLTQGLNTEAFF
TGTGCCAGCAGCCTAACCCAGGGGCTGAACACTGAAGCTTTCTTT
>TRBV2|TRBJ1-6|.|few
CASSEESSYNSPLHF
TGTGCCAGCAGTGAGGAGAGCTCCTATAATTCACCCCTCCACTTT
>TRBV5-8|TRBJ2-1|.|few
CASSLGQGSYNEQFF
TGTGCCAGCAGCTTGGGCCAGGGCTCCTACAATGAGCAGTTCTTC
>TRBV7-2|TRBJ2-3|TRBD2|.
CASSSSSGGARDTQYF
TGTGCCAGCAGCTCCTCTAGCGGGGGGGCTAGAGATACGCAGTATTTT
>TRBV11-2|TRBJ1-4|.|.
CASSLGGGGELFF
TGTGCCAGCAGCTTAGGTGGGGGAGGGGAACTGTTTTTT
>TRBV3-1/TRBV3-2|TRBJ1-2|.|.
CASSPPLGGGYGYTF
TGTGCCAGCAGCCCCCCTCTCGGGGGGGGTTATGGCTACACCTTC
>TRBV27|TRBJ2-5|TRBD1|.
CASSLGTGWRETQYF
TGTGCCAGCAGTTTAGGGACAGGCTGGCGAGAGACCCAGTACTTC
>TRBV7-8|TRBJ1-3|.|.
CASSLTLGTAGNTIYF
TGTGCCAGCAGCCTAACGCTCGGGACTGCTGGAAACACCATATATTTT
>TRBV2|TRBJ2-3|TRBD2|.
CASSPPSGGYTDTQYF
TGTGCCAGCAGTCCCCCTAGCGGGGGTTACACAGATACGCAGTATTTT
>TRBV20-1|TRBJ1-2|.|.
CSASSRVGGYTF
TGCAGTGCTAGTAGTCGGGTAGGTGGCTACACCTTC
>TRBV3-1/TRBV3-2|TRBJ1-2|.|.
CASSLDRKRGYTF
TGTGCCAGCAGCCTCGACAGGAAAAGAGGCTACACCTTC
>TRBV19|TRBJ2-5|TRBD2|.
CASNDGGGQETQYF
TGTGCCAGTAACGACGGGGGGGGACAAGAGACCCAGTACTTC
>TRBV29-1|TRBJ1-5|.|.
CSVEDGRGPDPESGPYSNQPQHF
TGCAGCGTTGAAGATGGCAGGGGTCCCGACCCCGAGTCAGGGCCCTATAGCAATCAGCCCCAGCATTTT
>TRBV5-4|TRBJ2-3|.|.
CASSQPRAGTFNTDTQYF
TGTGCCAGCAGCCAACCTCGGGCGGGGACTTTCAACACAGATACGCAGTATTTT
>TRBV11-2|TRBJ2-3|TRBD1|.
CASSYGTGANTQYF
TGTGCCAGCAGCTACGGAACAGGGGCCAATACGCAGTATTTT
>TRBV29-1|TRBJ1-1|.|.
CSVAALDTWSGEAFF
TGCAGCGTTGCGGCATTGGACACTTGGTCAGGTGAAGCTTTCTTT
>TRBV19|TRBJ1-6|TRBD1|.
CASSTWTGGNSPLHF
TGTGCCAGTAGTACCTGGACAGGGGGGAATTCACCCCTCCACTTT
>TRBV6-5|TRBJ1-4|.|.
CASTDRDSNEKLFF
TGTGCCAGTACCGACCGGGACTCTAATGAAAAACTGTTTTTT
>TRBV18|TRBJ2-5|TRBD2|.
CASSPQRGGQETQYF
TGTGCCAGCTCACCACAGCGGGGGGGCCAAGAGACCCAGTACTTC
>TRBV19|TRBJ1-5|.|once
CASPPPETGSNQPQHF
TGTGCCAGTCCCCCTCCGGAAACAGGAAGCAATCAGCCCCAGCATTTT
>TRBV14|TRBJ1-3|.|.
CASSPSGNTIYF
TGTGCCAGCAGCCCGTCTGGAAACACCATATATTTT
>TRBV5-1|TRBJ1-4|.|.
CASSLGGLGEKLFF
TGCGCCAGCAGCTTAGGAGGTTTGGGTGAAAAACTGTTTTTT
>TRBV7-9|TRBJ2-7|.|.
CASSPKGQYEQYF
TGTGCCAGCAGCCCAAAAGGACAGTACGAGCAGTACTTC
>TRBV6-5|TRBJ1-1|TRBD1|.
CASSTGGLSVEAFF
TGTGCCAGCAGCACAGGGGGCCTCTCTGTTGAAGCTTTCTTT
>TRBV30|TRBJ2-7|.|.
CAWSVGVGYEQYF
TGTGCCTGGAGTGTAGGGGTAGGCTACGAGCAGTACTTC
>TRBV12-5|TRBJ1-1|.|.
CASGFGQGFDGNTEAFF
TGTGCTAGTGGTTTCGGCCAGGGATTTGATGGGAACACTGAAGCTTTCTTT
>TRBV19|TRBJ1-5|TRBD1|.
CASSTRDRGGQPQHF
TGTGCCAGTAGTACCCGGGACAGGGGAGGTCAGCCCCAGCATTTT
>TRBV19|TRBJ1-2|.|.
CASSIDRELIHGYTF
TGTGCCAGTAGTATAGACAGGGAACTCATCCATGGCTACACCTTC
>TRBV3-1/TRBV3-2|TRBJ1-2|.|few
CASSQRGWNTF
TGTGCCAGCAGCCAACGGGGTTGGAACACCTTC
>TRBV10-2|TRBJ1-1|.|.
CASSDLLGHQNTEAFF
TGCGCCAGCAGTGACCTTCTGGGACACCAGAACACTGAAGCTTTCTTT
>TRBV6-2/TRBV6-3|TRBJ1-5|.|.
CASSYSTGSQPQHF
TGTGCCAGCAGTTACTCGACAGGATCTCAGCCCCAGCATTTT
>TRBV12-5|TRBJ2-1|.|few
CASEQKGRIDEQFF
TGTGCTAGTGAGCAGAAGGGGCGCATCGATGAGCAGTTCTTC
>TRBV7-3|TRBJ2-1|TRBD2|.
CATRLAGGPSNEQFF
TGTGCCACCCGACTAGCGGGGGGGCCTAGCAATGAGCAGTTCTTC
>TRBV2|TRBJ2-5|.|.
CASKRRSGESVLETQYF
TGTGCCAGCAAGCGAAGGTCAGGGGAAAGTGTCTTAGAGACCCAGTACTTC
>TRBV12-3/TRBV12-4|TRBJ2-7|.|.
CASRTSQAEQYF
TGTGCCAGCAGAACATCACAAGCGGAGCAGTACTTC
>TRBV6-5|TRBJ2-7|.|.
CASSYGHSTYEQYF
TGTGCCAGCAGTTATGGGCACAGTACCTACGAGCAGTACTTC
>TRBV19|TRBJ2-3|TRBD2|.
CASSIRLAGELGDTQYF
TGTGCCAGTAGTATCCGCCTAGCGGGGGAACTTGGAGATACGCAGTATTTT
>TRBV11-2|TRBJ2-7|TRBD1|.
CASSRDRGPTYEQYF
TGTGCCAGCAGCCGGGACAGGGGCCCTACCTACGAGCAGTACTTC
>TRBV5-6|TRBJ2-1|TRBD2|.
CASTLLAVYNEQFF
TGTGCCAGCACCTTACTAGCGGTGTACAATGAGCAGTTCTTC
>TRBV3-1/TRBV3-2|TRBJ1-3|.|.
CASSQDSGTGNTIYF
TGTGCCAGCAGCCAAGATTCAGGGACTGGAAACACCATATATTTT
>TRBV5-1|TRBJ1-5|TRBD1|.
CASSQTGGNQPQHF
TGCGCCAGCAGCCAAACAGGGGGCAACCAGCCCCAGCATTTT
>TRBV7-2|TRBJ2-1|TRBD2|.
CASSVPSGGFSYNEQFF
TGTGCCAGCAGCGTTCCTAGCGGGGGGTTCTCATACAATGAGCAGTTCTTC
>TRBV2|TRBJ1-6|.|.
CASNRGGSRNSPLHF
TGTGCCAGCAACCGCGGGGGAAGTAGAAATTCACCCCTCCACTTT
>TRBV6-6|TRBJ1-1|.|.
CASSYPRQNTEAFF
TGTGCCAGCAGTTACCCCCGACAGAACACTGAAGCTTTCTTT
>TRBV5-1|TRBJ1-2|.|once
CASSLGLFGAYGYTF
TGCGCCAGCAGCTTGGGGCTTTTTGGGGCCTATGGCTACACCTTC
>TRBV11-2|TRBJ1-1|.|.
CASSPLIGVATEAFF
TGTGCCAGCAGCCCTCTGATCGGGGTGGCCACTGAAGCTTTCTTT
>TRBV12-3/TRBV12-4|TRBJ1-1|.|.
CASSRQMNTEAFF
TGTGCCAGCAGTCGACAGATGAACACTGAAGCTTTCTTT
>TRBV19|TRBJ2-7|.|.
CATTFSYEQYF
TGTGCCACAACCTTCAGCTACGAGCAGTACTTC
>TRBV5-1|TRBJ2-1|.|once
CASSLGRSSPSYNEQFF
TGCGCCAGCAGCTTGGGAAGGAGTTCTCCCTCCTACAATGAGCAGTTCTTC
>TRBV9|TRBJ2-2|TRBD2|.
CASSLSGGASTGELFF
TGTGCCAGCAGCTTGAGCGGGGGGGCCTCGACCGGGGAGCTGTTTTTT
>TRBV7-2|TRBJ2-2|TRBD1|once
CASSTTGGNTGELFF
TGTGCCAGCAGCACCACAGGGGGCAACACCGGGGAGCTGTTTTTT
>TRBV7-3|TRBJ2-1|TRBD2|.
CASSDFGTSGTYNEQFF
TGTGCCAGCAGCGACTTTGGGACTAGCGGGACCTACAATGAGCAGTTCTTC
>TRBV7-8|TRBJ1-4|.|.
CASSFPRDESTNEKLFF
TGTGCCAGCAGCTTTCCCAGGGATGAATCGACTAATGAAAAACTGTTTTTT